This T cell receptor beta chain was retrieved from a study of shared clonotypes between healthy human individuals. Points from the study as a whole: Donors were few, which limited the genetic and exposure-history diversity represented.

This CDR3 is built from 13 residues. The germline V and J ends were trimmed by 4 bases and 3 bases, with 10 bases remaining between them. CDR1 and CDR2 from the germline V gene are MNHEY and SMNVEV (reference sequence). Measured with immunoSEQ multiplex PCR; TCRdb has only the in-frame clones, and not every one. Among 200,000 to 250,000 clones listed, over 50% were seen once. Healthy HIV-negative adults with no recent acute infections or vaccinations were recruited as donors. This clone showed up just a few times. Its cognate antigen is unknown. This chain connects TRBV27 to TRBJ2-7; D not certain. The source material was memory CD4+ T cells sorted from blood. Specified subset: CD45RA-negative fraction. The receptor's source is a man aged 25 to 40 in good health. The CDR3 bases are TGTGCCAGCAGTTCTCCCTTAGGCTACGAGCAGTACTTC. The encoded protein is CASSSPLGYEQYF.